This T cell receptor beta chain was documented in a study of T-cell reconstitution after alpha-beta-depleted transplantation in children. Notes on the study in general: Counts and diversity of T cells one year after transplant came mostly from newly produced T cells.

Comments on this clonotype: Its antigen is undetermined. A read error may explain this, as a much larger clone is one base away.

This CDR3 region has 13 residues. The germline V gene encodes CDR1 MNHEY and CDR2 SVGAGI. TCRbeta library construction was performed incorporating unique molecular identifiers. TCRdb re-called the PCR reads with MiXCR, one entry per CDR3 protein. The sample holds some 190,000 distinct CDR3 sequences; around 10% are singletons and the top ten take less than 15%. This material consisted of PBMCs, taken before TCRalphabeta/CD19-depleted stem cell transplant. The chain employs TRBV6-5 and TRBJ1-2; D possibly corresponds to TRBD1 (5 bases). This clonotype was obtained from a boy between 2 and 10 years old with acute myeloid leukemia, due to receive a stem cell transplant. CDR3 region: CASSYSETDGDTF. The CDR3 DNA follows: TGTGCCAGCAGTTACTCCGAGACAGATGGCGACACCTTC.